This T cell receptor (beta chain) was observed in a study of shared clonotypes between healthy human individuals. Assay: immunoSEQ multiplex PCR; the TCRdb copy retains only in-frame clones and omits some. The sample consists of just over 2,000,000 clones, 95% of them appearing once. CDR3 length: 11 amino acids. Germline values: CDR1 ENHRY, CDR2 SYGVKD. As concerns this clone: At one boundary the junction diverges from the germline segment, which might be a read error.

The TCR was taken from a man aged 18 to 35 in good health. The chain employs TRBV10-3 and TRBJ2-7, with a tentative D call TRBD1 (5 bases). The sequenced sample consisted of naive CD4+ T cells sorted from blood. Subset denoted: CD45RA+ positively selected. CDR3 loop: CAISDGALGVF. CDR3 DNA: TGTGCCATCAGTGATGGGGCGCTAGGGGTATTC.